The present TCR beta chain was sequenced within a study of blood T cell repertoires in COVID-19. At the level of the study: Collection of acute and convalescent COVID-19 samples took place in the United States, Italy and Spain. Sample material is recorded as cDNA or gDNA derived from T cells, B-cell-depleted T cells, or PBMCs.

Per the authors' pipeline: Estimation of nucleated cell counts relied on the amplification of reference gene primers. Repertoires were generated with immunoSEQ multiplex PCR, while TCRdb's copy carries only in-frame clones and drops some. V, J and clone size derive from that table, while D and trimming were established from the DNA sequence. This table holds around 150,000 clones, about 88% found once. The clonotype was recovered from a middle-aged man with acute or convalescent COVID-19. Sequencing input: peripheral blood.

The CDR3 region is CASSQDKDRINSPLHF. The CDR3 DNA reads TGTGCCAGCAGCCAAGATAAGGACAGAATTAATTCACCCCTCCACTTT. The rearrangement links TRBV3-1 (or the pseudogene TRBV3-2) to TRBJ1-6; possibly TRBD1 for D (6 bases). The CDR3 is 16 amino acids. Germline CDR1 is LGHDT and CDR2 is YNNKEL (reference sequence). Between the trimmed V and J ends, which lost 0 bases and 6 bases, there was a span of 12 bases.